These 5 T cell receptor beta chains originate from one sample sequenced in a study of blood T cell repertoires in COVID-19. Only in-frame clones appear in the TCRdb table, and some are missing; sequencing was by immunoSEQ multiplex PCR. In the table there are 150,000 to 200,000 clones, 75% to 95% of which are singletons. The specimen was peripheral blood. The receptors here all came from a middle-aged man with acute or convalescent COVID-19.

The chain is built from TRBV30 and TRBJ2-2; weak D call: TRBD2 (5 bases). Germline CDR1 reads GTSNPN; CDR2 reads SVGIG (reference sequence). The CDR3 is 15 amino acids. V was clipped by 4 bases and J by 6 bases, with 18 bases between them. The CDR3, as DNA: TGTGCCTGGACAACTAGGGCTAGCATTGCCGGGGAGCTGTTTTTT. It translates to CAWTTRASIAGELFF.

J is TRBJ2-7 and V is TRBV11-1; 10 nucleotides agree with TRBD1. CDR1 is SGHAT, CDR2 FQDESV, per germline (reference sequence). Losses at the gene ends were 5 bases for V and 7 bases for J; bases not matched to a gene: 5. The CDR3 covers 13 residues. DNA for the CDR3: TGTGCCAGCAGCCCCGACAGGGGGCTTGAGCAGTACGTC. It translates to CASSPDRGLEQYV.

V gene TRBV2 combines with J gene TRBJ1-1; D is uncertain. V lost 6 bases and J 0 bases, leaving 11 bases between the germline ends. The CDR3 has 14 residues. The V gene's germline CDR1 is SNHLY and CDR2 FYNNEI. The chain's CDR3 is CASRVSSVNTEAFF. The DNA of the CDR3 is TGTGCCAGCAGGGTCTCCTCGGTGAACACTGAAGCTTTCTTT.

V usage is TRBV6-2 or TRBV6-3 and J usage is TRBJ1-1; the match to TRBD1 covers 8 bases. CDR1 MNHEY and CDR2 SVGEGT come from the germline V gene. Germline trimming cut 2 bases from V and 5 bases from J; bases unmatched to any gene: 7. This CDR3 is 15 amino acids long. The CDR3 protein is CASSYTRDRITEAFF. For the CDR3, the DNA is TGTGCCAGCAGTTACACCAGGGACAGGATAACTGAAGCTTTCTTT.

The count of this clone is one. The V gene is TRBV7-2, the J gene TRBJ2-3, with TRBD2 identical over 9 bases. V shed 2 bases and J 1 base; nucleotides not matched to a gene: 4. From germline, CDR1 is SGHTA and CDR2 FQGNSA. The CDR3 length is 16 residues. The CDR3 loop reads CASSLWASGGTDTQYF. In nucleotides, the CDR3 is TGTGCCAGCAGCTTATGGGCTAGCGGGGGCACAGATACGCAGTATTTT.